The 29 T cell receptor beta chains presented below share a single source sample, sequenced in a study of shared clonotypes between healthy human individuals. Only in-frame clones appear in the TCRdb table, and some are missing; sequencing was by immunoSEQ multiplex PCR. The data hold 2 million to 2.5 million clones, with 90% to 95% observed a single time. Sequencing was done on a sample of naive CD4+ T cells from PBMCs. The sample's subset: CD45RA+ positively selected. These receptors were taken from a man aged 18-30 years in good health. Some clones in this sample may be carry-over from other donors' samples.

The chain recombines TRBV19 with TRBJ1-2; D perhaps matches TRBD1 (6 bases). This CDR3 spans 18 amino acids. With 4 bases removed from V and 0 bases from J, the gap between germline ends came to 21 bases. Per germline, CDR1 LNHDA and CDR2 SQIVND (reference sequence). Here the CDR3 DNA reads TGTGCCAGTAGTAATAGGGGGGACTGGAGACGCCCTAACTATGGCTACACCTTC. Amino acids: CASSNRGDWRRPNYGYTF.

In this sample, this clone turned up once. The chain's CDR3 is CASRGDRVNQPQHF. Here the CDR3 DNA reads TGTGCCAGCAGGGGAGACAGGGTCAATCAGCCCCAGCATTTT. The chain carries TRBV6-1 and TRBJ1-5; 7 bases match TRBD1. From germline, CDR1 is MNHNS and CDR2 SASEGT. This CDR3 spans 14 amino acids. The J segment lost 3 bases and the V segment lost 6 bases, leaving 5 bases of the junction unmatched.

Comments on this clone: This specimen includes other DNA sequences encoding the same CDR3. The CDR3 DNA is TGTGCCAGCAGCTTAGGGCTAGCGGGAGGCGAGCAGTACTTC. Translation: CASSLGLAGGEQYF. The V call is TRBV7-2, the J call TRBJ2-7; 11 bases line up with TRBD2. The CDR3 runs 14 residues. Germline V gene sequence: CDR1 SGHTA, CDR2 FQGNSA. V lost 1 base and J lost 6; bases outside the gene matches: 2.

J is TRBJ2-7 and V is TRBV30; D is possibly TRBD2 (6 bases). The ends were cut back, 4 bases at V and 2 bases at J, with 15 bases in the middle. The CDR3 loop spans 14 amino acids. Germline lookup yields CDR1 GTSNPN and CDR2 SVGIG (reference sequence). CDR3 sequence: CAWIPSGQTYEQYF. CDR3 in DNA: TGTGCCTGGATCCCCAGCGGGCAGACCTACGAGCAGTACTTC.

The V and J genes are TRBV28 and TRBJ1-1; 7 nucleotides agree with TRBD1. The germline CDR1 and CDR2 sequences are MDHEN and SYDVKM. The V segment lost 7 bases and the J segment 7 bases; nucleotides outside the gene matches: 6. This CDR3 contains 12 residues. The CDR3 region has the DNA TGTGCCAGCAAATCGACAGGGCATGAAGCTTTCTTT. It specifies CASKSTGHEAFF. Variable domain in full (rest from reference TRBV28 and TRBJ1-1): DVKVTQSSRYLVKRTGEKVFLECVQDMDHENMFWYRQDPGLGLRLIYFSYDVKMKEKGDIPEGYSVSREKKERFSLILESASTNQTSMYLCASKSTGHEAFFGQGTRLTVV.

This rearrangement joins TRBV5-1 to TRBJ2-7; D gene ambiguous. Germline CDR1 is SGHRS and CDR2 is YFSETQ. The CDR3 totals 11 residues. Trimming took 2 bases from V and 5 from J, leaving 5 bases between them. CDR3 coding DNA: TGCGCCAGCAGCTTTCTCGACGAGCAGTACTTC. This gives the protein CASSFLDEQYF.

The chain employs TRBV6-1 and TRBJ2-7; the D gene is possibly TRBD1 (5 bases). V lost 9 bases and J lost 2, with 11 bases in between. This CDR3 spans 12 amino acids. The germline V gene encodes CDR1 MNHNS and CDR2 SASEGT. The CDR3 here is CASARGTYEQYF. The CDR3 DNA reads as TGTGCCAGTGCTAGGGGCACCTACGAGCAGTACTTC.

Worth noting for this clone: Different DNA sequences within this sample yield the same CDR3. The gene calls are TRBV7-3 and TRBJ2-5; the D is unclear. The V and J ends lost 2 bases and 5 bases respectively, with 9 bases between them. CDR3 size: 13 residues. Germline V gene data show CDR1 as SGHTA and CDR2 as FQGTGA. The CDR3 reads CASSLSSGETQYF. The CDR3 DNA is TGTGCCAGCAGCTTATCCTCCGGGGAGACCCAGTACTTC. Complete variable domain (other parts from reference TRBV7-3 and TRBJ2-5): GAGVSQTPSNKVTEKGKYVELRCDPISGHTALYWYRQSLGQGPEFLIYFQGTGAADDSGLPNDRFFAVRPEGSVSTLKIQRTERGDSAVYLCASSLSSGETQYFGPGTRLLVL.

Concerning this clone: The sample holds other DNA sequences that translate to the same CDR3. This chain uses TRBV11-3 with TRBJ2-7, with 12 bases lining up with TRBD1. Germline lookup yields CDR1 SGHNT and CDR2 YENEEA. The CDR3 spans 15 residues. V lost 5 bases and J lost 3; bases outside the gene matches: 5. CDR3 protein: CASSLGTGGLYEQYF. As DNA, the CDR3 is TGTGCCAGCAGCCTCGGGACAGGGGGCCTCTACGAGCAGTACTTC.

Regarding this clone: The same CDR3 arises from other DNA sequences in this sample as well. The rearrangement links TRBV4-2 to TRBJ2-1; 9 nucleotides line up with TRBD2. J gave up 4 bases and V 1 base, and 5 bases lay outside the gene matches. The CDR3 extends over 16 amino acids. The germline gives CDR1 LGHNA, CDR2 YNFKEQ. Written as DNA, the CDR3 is TGTGCCAGCAGCCAAGGGGGGACTAGCTCTTACAATGAGCAGTTCTTC. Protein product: CASSQGGTSSYNEQFF.

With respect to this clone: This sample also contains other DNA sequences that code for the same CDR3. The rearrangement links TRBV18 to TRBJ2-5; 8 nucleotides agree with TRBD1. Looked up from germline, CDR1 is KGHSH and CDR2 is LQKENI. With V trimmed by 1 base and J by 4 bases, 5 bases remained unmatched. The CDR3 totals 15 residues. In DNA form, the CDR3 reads TGTGCCAGCTCACCACGGCAGGGGGCAGGAGAGACCCAGTACTTC. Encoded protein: CASSPRQGAGETQYF.

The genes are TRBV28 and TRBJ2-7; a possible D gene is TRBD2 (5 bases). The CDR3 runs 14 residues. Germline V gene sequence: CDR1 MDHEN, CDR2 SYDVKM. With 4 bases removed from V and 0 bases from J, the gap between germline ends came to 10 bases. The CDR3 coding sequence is TGTGCCAGCAGTTGGAGGCGGATCTCCTACGAGCAGTACTTC. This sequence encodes CASSWRRISYEQYF. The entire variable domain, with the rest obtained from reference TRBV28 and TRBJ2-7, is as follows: DVKVTQSSRYLVKRTGEKVFLECVQDMDHENMFWYRQDPGLGLRLIYFSYDVKMKEKGDIPEGYSVSREKKERFSLILESASTNQTSMYLCASSWRRISYEQYFGPGTRLTVT.

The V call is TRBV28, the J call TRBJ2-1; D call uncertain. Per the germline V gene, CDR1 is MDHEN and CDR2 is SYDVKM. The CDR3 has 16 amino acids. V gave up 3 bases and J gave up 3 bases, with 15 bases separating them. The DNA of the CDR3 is TGTGCCAGCAGTTTTCCTGGGCGGAGAGACTACAATGAGCAGTTCTTC. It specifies CASSFPGRRDYNEQFF.

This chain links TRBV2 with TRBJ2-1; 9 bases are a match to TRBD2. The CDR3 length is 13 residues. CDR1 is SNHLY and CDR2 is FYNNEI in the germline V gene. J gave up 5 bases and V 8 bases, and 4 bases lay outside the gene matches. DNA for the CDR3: TGTGCCAGCCATGCTAGCGGGAACAATGAGCAGTTCTTC. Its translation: CASHASGNNEQFF.

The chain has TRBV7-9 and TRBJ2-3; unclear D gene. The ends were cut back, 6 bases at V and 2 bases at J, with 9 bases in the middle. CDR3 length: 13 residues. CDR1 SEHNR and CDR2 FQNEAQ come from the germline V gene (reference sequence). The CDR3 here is CASSNPSTDTQYF. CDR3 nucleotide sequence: TGTGCCAGCAGTAATCCTTCCACAGATACGCAGTATTTT.

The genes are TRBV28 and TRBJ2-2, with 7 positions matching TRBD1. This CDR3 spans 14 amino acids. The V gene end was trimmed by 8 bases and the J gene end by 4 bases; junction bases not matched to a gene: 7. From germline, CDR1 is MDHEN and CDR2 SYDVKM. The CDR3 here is CASRWAGGTGELFF. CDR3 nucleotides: TGTGCCAGCCGCTGGGCAGGGGGCACCGGGGAGCTGTTTTTT.

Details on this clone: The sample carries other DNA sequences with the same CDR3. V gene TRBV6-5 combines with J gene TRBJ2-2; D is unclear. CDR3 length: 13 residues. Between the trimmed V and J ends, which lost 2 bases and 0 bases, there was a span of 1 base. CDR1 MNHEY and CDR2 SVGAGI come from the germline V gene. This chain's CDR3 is CASSYPNTGELFF. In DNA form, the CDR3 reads TGTGCCAGCAGTTACCCGAACACCGGGGAGCTGTTTTTT.

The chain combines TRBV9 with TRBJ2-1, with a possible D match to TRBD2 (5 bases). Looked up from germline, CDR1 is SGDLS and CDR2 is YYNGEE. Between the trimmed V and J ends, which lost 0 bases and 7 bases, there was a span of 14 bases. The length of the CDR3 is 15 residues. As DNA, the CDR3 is TGTGCCAGCAGCGTAGGGGCTAGCCCATTAAATGAGCAGTTCTTC. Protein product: CASSVGASPLNEQFF. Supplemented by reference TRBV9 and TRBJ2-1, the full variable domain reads DSGVTQTPKHLITATGQRVTLRCSPRSGDLSVYWYQQSLDQGLQFLIQYYNGEERAKGNILERFSAQQFPDLHSELNLSSLELGDSALYFCASSVGASPLNEQFFGPGTRLTVL.

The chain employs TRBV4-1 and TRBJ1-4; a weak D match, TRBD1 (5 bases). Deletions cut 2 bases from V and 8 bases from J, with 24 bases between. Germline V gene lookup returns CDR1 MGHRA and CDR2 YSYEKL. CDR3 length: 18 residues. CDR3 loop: CASSQPLNRGSSGEKLFF. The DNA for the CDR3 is TGCGCCAGCAGCCAACCACTAAACCGGGGCTCGTCTGGGGAAAAACTGTTTTTT.

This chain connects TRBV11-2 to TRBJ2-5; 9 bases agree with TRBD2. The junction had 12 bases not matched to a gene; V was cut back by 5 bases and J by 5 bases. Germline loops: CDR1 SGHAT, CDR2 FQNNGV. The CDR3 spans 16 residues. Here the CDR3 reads CASSPVAGGRYETQYF. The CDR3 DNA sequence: TGTGCCAGCAGCCCGGTGGCGGGGGGGCGATATGAGACCCAGTACTTC.

CDR3 region: CASSDKGANYGYTF. The CDR3 bases are TGTGCCAGCAGTGATAAGGGGGCCAACTATGGCTACACCTTC. This chain joins TRBV6-1 and TRBJ1-2; TRBD1 matches at 7 bases. The CDR3 is made up of 14 amino acids. Germline assignment: CDR1 MNHNS and CDR2 SASEGT. V trimming: 3 bases; J trimming: 2 bases; junction bases outside the gene matches: 3.

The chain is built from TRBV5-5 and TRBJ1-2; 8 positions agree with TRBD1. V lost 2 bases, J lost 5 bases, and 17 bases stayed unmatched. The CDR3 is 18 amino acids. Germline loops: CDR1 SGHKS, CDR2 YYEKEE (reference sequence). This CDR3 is CASSLGQGLEESLYGYTF. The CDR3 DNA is TGTGCCAGCAGCTTAGGACAGGGTCTAGAAGAAAGCTTATATGGCTACACCTTC.

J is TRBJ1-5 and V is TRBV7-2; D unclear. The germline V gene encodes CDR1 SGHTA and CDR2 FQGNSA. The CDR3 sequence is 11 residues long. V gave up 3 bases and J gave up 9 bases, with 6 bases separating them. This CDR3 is CASSFGGPQHF. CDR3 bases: TGTGCCAGCAGCTTCGGCGGGCCCCAGCATTTT.

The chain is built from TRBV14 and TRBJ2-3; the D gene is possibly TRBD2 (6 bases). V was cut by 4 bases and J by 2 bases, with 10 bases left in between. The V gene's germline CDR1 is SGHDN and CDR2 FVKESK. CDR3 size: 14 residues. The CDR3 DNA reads TGTGCCAGCAGCCGAGGCGGGGACACAGATACGCAGTATTTT. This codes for CASSRGGDTDTQYF.

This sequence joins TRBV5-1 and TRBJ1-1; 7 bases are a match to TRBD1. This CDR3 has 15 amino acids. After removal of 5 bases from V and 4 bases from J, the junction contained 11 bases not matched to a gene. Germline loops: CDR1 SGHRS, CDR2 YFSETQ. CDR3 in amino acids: CASSEGGYAGTEAFF. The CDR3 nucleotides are TGCGCCAGCAGTGAAGGGGGCTATGCTGGCACTGAAGCTTTCTTT.

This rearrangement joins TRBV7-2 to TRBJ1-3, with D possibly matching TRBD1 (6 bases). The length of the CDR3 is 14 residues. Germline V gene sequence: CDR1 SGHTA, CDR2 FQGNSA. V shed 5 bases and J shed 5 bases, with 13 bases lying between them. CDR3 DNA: TGTGCCAGCAGCCCCGAGGGGGGTAGAAACACCATATATTTT. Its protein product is CASSPEGGRNTIYF.

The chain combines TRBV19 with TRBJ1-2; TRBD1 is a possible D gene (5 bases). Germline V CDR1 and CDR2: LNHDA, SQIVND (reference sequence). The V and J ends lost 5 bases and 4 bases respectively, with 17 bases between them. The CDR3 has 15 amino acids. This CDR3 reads CASSRTGPGGYGYTF. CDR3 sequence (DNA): TGTGCCAGTAGTCGTACAGGTCCCGGGGGCTATGGCTACACCTTC.

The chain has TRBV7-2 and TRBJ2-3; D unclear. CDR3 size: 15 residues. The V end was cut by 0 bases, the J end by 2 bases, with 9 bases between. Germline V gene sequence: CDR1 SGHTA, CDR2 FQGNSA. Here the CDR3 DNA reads TGTGCCAGCAGCTTAGCCCCCAGACCCACAGATACGCAGTATTTT. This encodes CASSLAPRPTDTQYF.

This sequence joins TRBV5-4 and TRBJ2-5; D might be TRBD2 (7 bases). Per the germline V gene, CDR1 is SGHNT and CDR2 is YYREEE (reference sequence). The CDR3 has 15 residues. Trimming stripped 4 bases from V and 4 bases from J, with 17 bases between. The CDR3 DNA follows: TGTGCCAGCAGCCGAGATGGAGGGGGGGGAGAGACCCAGTACTTC. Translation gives CASSRDGGGGETQYF.